The 29 T cell receptor beta chains given below trace back to one sample, sequenced in a study of cytomegalovirus exposure and HLA in healthy donors (dated by TCRdb to 2017 to 2019). Library preparation employed the immunoSEQ multiplex PCR assay. For the multiplex PCR, a mixture combining 60 forward primers for TCR Vbeta segments and 13 reverse primers for TCR Jbeta segments was used. The source is immuneACCESS, and TCRdb retained only in-frame sequences with V and J called. Part of the clones is not carried over; for the studies checked, unresolved V genes explain less than half of this, and the remainder is unexplained. The sample has approximately 96,000 clones on record, approximately 74% of them singletons. Under 2% of the sample rests with the top ten. What was sequenced was PBMCs. Receptor source: a male donor in good health and CMV-seronegative.

The V call is TRBV2, the J call TRBJ2-2, with D possibly TRBD2 on 5 matching bases. With 3 bases removed from V and 7 bases from J, the gap between germline ends came to 12 bases. This CDR3 region has 14 residues. Germline values: CDR1 SNHLY, CDR2 FYNNEI. The CDR3 nucleotides are TGTGCCAGCAGTGATGGGAGACGGATCGGGGAGCTGTTTTTT. It translates to CASSDGRRIGELFF.

The chain uses TRBV25-1 and TRBJ1-4, with 7 bases matching TRBD1. This CDR3 comprises 14 residues. Looked up from germline, CDR1 is MGHDK and CDR2 is SYGVNS. V was pared by 8 bases and J by 8 bases, with 11 bases of the junction left unmatched. This CDR3 is CASQHRGSFEKLFF. CDR3 nucleotides: TGTGCCAGCCAGCACAGGGGCTCCTTCGAAAAACTGTTTTTT.

This clone was seen more than once but under ten times. This chain uses TRBV11-2 with TRBJ1-6; D is perhaps TRBD1 (5 bases). Germline CDR1 and CDR2: SGHAT and FQNNGV. The CDR3 covers 17 residues. Trimming stripped 5 bases from V and 0 bases from J, with 14 bases between. As DNA, the CDR3 is TGTGCCAGCAGCCTACCGGGGGGTAGCTCCTATAATTCACCCCTCCACTTT. This sequence encodes CASSLPGGSSYNSPLHF.

V usage is TRBV6-5 and J usage is TRBJ1-5; a weak D match, TRBD1 (5 bases). V dropped 4 bases and J dropped 0 bases, with 10 bases sitting between them. CDR1 MNHEY and CDR2 SVGAGI come from the germline V gene. This CDR3 is 15 amino acids long. The CDR3 DNA reads TGTGCCAGCAGTTCAGGGATAAGTAGCAATCAGCCCCAGCATTTT. Encoded protein: CASSSGISSNQPQHF.

Notes on this clone: Other DNA sequences of this sample code for an identical CDR3. The DNA for the CDR3 is TGCAGCGTTGAGGGACAGGGGGCCTACGAGCAGTACTTC. Translation: CSVEGQGAYEQYF. This sequence joins TRBV29-1 and TRBJ2-7, with 11 bases that match TRBD1. J was trimmed by 2 bases and V by 3 bases; bases with no gene match: 0. Looked up from germline, CDR1 is SQVTM and CDR2 is ANQGSEA. This CDR3 spans 13 amino acids.

J is TRBJ1-1 and V is TRBV28, with 8 positions matching TRBD1. The trim removed 6 bases at V and 4 bases at J, leaving 4 bases unmatched. The length of the CDR3 is 13 residues. The V gene's germline CDR1 is MDHEN and CDR2 SYDVKM. CDR3 bases: TGTGCCAGCAGACCGACAGGGGCCACTGAAGCTTTCTTT. Translating gives CASRPTGATEAFF. The variable domain in full, completed from reference TRBV28 and TRBJ1-1, reads DVKVTQSSRYLVKRTGEKVFLECVQDMDHENMFWYRQDPGLGLRLIYFSYDVKMKEKGDIPEGYSVSREKKERFSLILESASTNQTSMYLCASRPTGATEAFFGQGTRLTVV.

The V and J genes are TRBV7-9 and TRBJ2-2; 7 bases match TRBD2. The CDR3 extends over 14 amino acids. The J segment lost 7 bases and the V segment lost 5 bases, leaving 7 bases of the junction unmatched. The germline gives CDR1 SEHNR, CDR2 FQNEAQ (reference sequence). CDR3 in DNA: TGTGCCAGCAGCGAATTAGCGGGCATCGGGGAGCTGTTTTTT. Amino acid sequence: CASSELAGIGELFF.

The chain carries TRBV29-1 and TRBJ2-1, with TRBD1 identical over 9 bases. Germline CDR1 SQVTM, CDR2 ANQGSEA. The CDR3 covers 13 residues. V trimming: 4 bases; J trimming: 6 bases; junction bases outside the gene matches: 4. CDR3 loop: CSVVQGAVNEQFF. CDR3 DNA: TGCAGCGTTGTACAGGGGGCTGTCAATGAGCAGTTCTTC.

The V call is TRBV6-6, the J call TRBJ2-5; the D gene is possibly TRBD1 (6 bases). This CDR3 contains 12 residues. Trimming cost V 11 bases and J 2 bases, with 12 bases left between them. CDR1 is MNHNY and CDR2 is SVGAGI in the germline V gene (reference sequence). Here the CDR3 DNA reads TGTGCCTCCCGGGACAATCAAGAGACCCAGTACTTC. It yields the protein CASRDNQETQYF.

The CDR3 region has the DNA TGTGCCAGCAGCCCACGACAGGCCTTTAACTATGGCTACACCTTC. Protein product: CASSPRQAFNYGYTF. The chain combines TRBV7-9 with TRBJ1-2, with D tentatively TRBD1 (6 bases). Between the trimmed V and J ends, which lost 5 bases and 1 base, there was a span of 14 bases. Germline lookup yields CDR1 SEHNR and CDR2 FQNEAQ (reference sequence). The CDR3 runs to 15 residues.

This clone was picked up a small number of times. This sequence joins TRBV5-1 and TRBJ2-5; 10 nucleotides line up with TRBD1. The CDR3 runs to 14 residues. The V and J ends lost 7 bases and 5 bases, in that order; junction bases with no gene match: 8. Germline assignment: CDR1 SGHRS and CDR2 YFSETQ. The DNA of the CDR3 is TGCGCCAGCTACGACAGGGGGCGCGGGGAGACCCAGTACTTC. It yields the protein CASYDRGRGETQYF.

In its sample, this clone was seen a few times. This chain connects TRBV9 to TRBJ2-1, with D hard to call. The germline CDR1 and CDR2 sequences are SGDLS and YYNGEE. Trimming removed 2 bases from V and 9 bases from J, with 12 bases in between. The length of the CDR3 is 13 residues. The CDR3 DNA reads as TGTGCCAGCAGCGTCCTAGGCTATCGTGAGCAGTTCTTC. This codes for CASSVLGYREQFF.

The CDR3 protein is CASSPRTGTYTEAFF. The DNA for the CDR3 is TGTGCCAGCAGCCCCCGGACAGGGACATACACTGAAGCTTTCTTT. V is TRBV7-8 and J is TRBJ1-1, with 8 bases aligning to TRBD1. The CDR3 is 15 amino acids. Losses at the gene ends were 5 bases for V and 3 bases for J; bases not matched to a gene: 8. Germline CDR1 is SGHVS and CDR2 is FQNEAQ.

This chain links TRBV6-1 with TRBJ1-2; a possible D gene is TRBD1 (5 bases). Deletions cut 5 bases from V and 0 bases from J, with 10 bases between. Germline CDR1 is MNHNS and CDR2 is SASEGT. CDR3 size: 14 residues. The DNA of the CDR3 is TGTGCCAGCAGTACCGGACAAGCTAACTATGGCTACACCTTC. It translates to CASSTGQANYGYTF.

This rearrangement joins TRBV6-5 to TRBJ1-2, with TRBD1 matching 7 bases. V was pared by 2 bases and J by 8 bases, with 5 bases of the junction left unmatched. Germline CDR1 MNHEY, CDR2 SVGAGI. This CDR3 region has 13 residues. CDR3 loop: CASSYPTGYGYTF. In DNA, the CDR3 is TGTGCCAGCAGTTACCCGACAGGGTACGGCTACACCTTC.

J is TRBJ2-5 and V is TRBV28; 7 bases match TRBD2. The trim removed 2 bases at V and 7 bases at J, leaving 7 bases unmatched. The germline CDR1 and CDR2 sequences are MDHEN and SYDVKM. This CDR3 spans 14 amino acids. For the CDR3, the DNA is TGTGCCAGCAGTTTACGAGCGGGATCAGGGACCCAGTACTTC. This sequence encodes CASSLRAGSGTQYF.

This clone was seen only once. V gene TRBV9 combines with J gene TRBJ2-1, with no clear D. This CDR3 is 13 amino acids long. Germline loops: CDR1 SGDLS, CDR2 YYNGEE. The V end was cut by 3 bases, the J end by 12 bases, with 16 bases between. The CDR3 bases are TGTGCCAGCAGCGACTCGACTGATATTGTGCAGTTCTTC. It translates to CASSDSTDIVQFF.

Worth noting for this clone: An end of the junction does not agree with germline; a read error may underlie this. The chain has TRBV7-9 and TRBJ2-1; 9 bases line up with TRBD2. This CDR3 has 14 residues. Per the germline V gene, CDR1 is SEHNR and CDR2 is FQNEAQ (reference sequence). In nucleotides, the CDR3 is TGTTCCAGCAGCCTCCAAATAGCGGGGGTTAAGCAGTTCTTC. Translating it yields CSSSLQIAGVKQFF.

This sequence joins TRBV18 and TRBJ2-7; a weak D match, TRBD1 (6 bases). In germline, CDR1 is KGHSH, CDR2 LQKENI. Trimming left V 4 bases short and J 0 bases short, with 13 bases between. The CDR3 has 15 residues. CDR3 amino acids: CASSLVRDTSYEQYF. CDR3 sequence (DNA): TGTGCCAGCTCACTAGTCCGGGACACCTCCTACGAGCAGTACTTC.

This chain connects TRBV27 to TRBJ2-7; TRBD2 might be the D (6 bases). CDR1 is MNHEY and CDR2 is SMNVEV in the germline V gene (reference sequence). This CDR3 comprises 13 residues. Trimming took 6 bases from V and 1 from J, leaving 10 bases between them. The CDR3 spells CASSLGTSYEQYF. CDR3 in DNA: TGTGCCAGCAGCTTAGGGACTTCCTACGAGCAGTACTTC.

The chain joins TRBV10-3 to TRBJ2-5; 9 bases fit TRBD1. The V and J ends lost 6 bases and 0 bases, in that order; junction bases with no gene match: 5. Germline assignment: CDR1 ENHRY and CDR2 SYGVKD. CDR3 length equals 15 residues. The CDR3 region has the DNA TGTGCCATCAGCGGACAGGGGAATAACCAAGAGACCCAGTACTTC. It translates to CAISGQGNNQETQYF.

V gene TRBV6-4 combines with J gene TRBJ1-2; the match to TRBD1 covers 8 bases. Looked up from germline, CDR1 is MRHNA and CDR2 is SNTAGT. CDR3 length equals 14 residues. V dropped 3 bases and J dropped 4; count of bases not matched to a gene: 4. CDR3 DNA: TGTGCCAGCAGTGAAAACAGGGGGTCCTATGGCTACACCTTC. This encodes CASSENRGSYGYTF.

This chain joins TRBV19 and TRBJ1-1; a weak D match, TRBD1 (5 bases). This CDR3 spans 14 amino acids. Between the trimmed V and J ends, which lost 6 bases and 4 bases, there was a span of 15 bases. From germline, CDR1 is LNHDA and CDR2 SQIVND (reference sequence). CDR3 sequence: CASSHLVGLTEAFF. Written as DNA, the CDR3 is TGTGCCAGTAGCCATTTAGTGGGGCTCACTGAAGCTTTCTTT.

The J gene is TRBJ2-7, the V gene TRBV9; TRBD2 aligns across 10 bases. Looked up from germline, CDR1 is SGDLS and CDR2 is YYNGEE. The V segment lost 3 bases and the J segment 1 base; nucleotides outside the gene matches: 4. The CDR3 totals 15 residues. The CDR3 DNA reads as TGTGCCAGCAGCGCCCTGGGACTAGCGTCCTACGAGCAGTACTTC. Protein product: CASSALGLASYEQYF.

The V gene is TRBV10-3, the J gene TRBJ1-4; no firm D call. The CDR3 sequence is 13 residues long. V was trimmed by 3 bases and J by 1 base, leaving 3 bases between them. The germline CDR1 and CDR2 sequences are ENHRY and SYGVKD. The CDR3 reads CAISDRTNEKLFF. In DNA, the CDR3 is TGTGCCATCAGTGACAGAACTAATGAAAAACTGTTTTTT.

V usage is TRBV28 and J usage is TRBJ1-3; D is uncertain. The CDR3 consists of 16 residues. Germline V gives CDR1 MDHEN, CDR2 SYDVKM. V was pared by 1 base and J by 0 bases, with 10 bases between. CDR3 DNA: TGTGCCAGCAGTTTATTTAGCCCTTACTCTGGAAACACCATATATTTT. Residues: CASSLFSPYSGNTIYF.

The genes are TRBV27 and TRBJ2-5; 8 bases fit TRBD1. The CDR3 contains 15 residues. Germline V gives CDR1 MNHEY, CDR2 SMNVEV (reference sequence). The V gene end was trimmed by 4 bases and the J gene end by 0 bases; junction bases not matched to a gene: 4. DNA of the CDR3: TGTGCCAGCAGTTCACAGGGGGATTACCAAGAGACCCAGTACTTC. Protein sequence: CASSSQGDYQETQYF.

The gene calls are TRBV11-1 and TRBJ2-5; the match to TRBD2 covers 8 bases. CDR1 and CDR2 (germline): SGHAT, FQDESV (reference sequence). This CDR3 is 14 amino acids long. J lost 4 bases, V lost 5 bases, and 6 bases had no gene match. The CDR3 nucleotides are TGTGCCAGCAGCCCCACTAGCGGTCGAGAGACCCAGTACTTC. As protein: CASSPTSGRETQYF.

The genes are TRBV19 and TRBJ2-1, with 12 nucleotides matching TRBD2. This CDR3 is built from 15 residues. Germline values: CDR1 LNHDA, CDR2 SQIVND (reference sequence). The trim removed 9 bases at V and 7 bases at J, leaving 10 bases unmatched. The CDR3 is CASLNLAGGLNEQFF. In DNA form, the CDR3 reads TGTGCCAGCCTGAACCTAGCGGGAGGGTTGAATGAGCAGTTCTTC.